The clone carrying this T cell receptor (beta chain) was picked up many times. Its specificity is unknown. The data belong to a study of T cells in Graves' hyperthyroidism and ophthalmopathy. Regarding the study as a whole: The blood repertoire included most of the expanded thyroid clonotypes above 0.001.

Subjects aged 18 to 65 presented with newly diagnosed hyperthyroidism of less than 2 months' duration. PBMCs were obtained from over 8.5 ml fresh peripheral blood. What was amplified from RNA transcripts were TCR beta CDR3 regions. Using the HTBI primer set, a first-round RT-PCR was run on the TCR CDR3. TCRdb independently ran MiXCR on the multiplex PCR reads; one entry per CDR3 protein. In the table there are roughly 300,000 distinct CDR3 sequences, less than 30% of which are singletons. The germline V gene has CDR1 SQVTM and CDR2 ANQGSEA. The J segment lost 6 bases and the V segment lost 8 bases, leaving 3 bases of the junction unmatched. The CDR3 extends over 11 amino acids.

The sequenced material came from blood. This TCR was recovered from a man aged 35-49 years with Graves' hyperthyroidism that later progressed to Graves' ophthalmopathy. The chain combines TRBV29-1 with TRBJ1-2, with 10 bases fitting TRBD1. The CDR3 DNA is TGCAGCTCCGGGACAGGGGATGGCTACACCTTC. It yields the protein CSSGTGDGYTF.